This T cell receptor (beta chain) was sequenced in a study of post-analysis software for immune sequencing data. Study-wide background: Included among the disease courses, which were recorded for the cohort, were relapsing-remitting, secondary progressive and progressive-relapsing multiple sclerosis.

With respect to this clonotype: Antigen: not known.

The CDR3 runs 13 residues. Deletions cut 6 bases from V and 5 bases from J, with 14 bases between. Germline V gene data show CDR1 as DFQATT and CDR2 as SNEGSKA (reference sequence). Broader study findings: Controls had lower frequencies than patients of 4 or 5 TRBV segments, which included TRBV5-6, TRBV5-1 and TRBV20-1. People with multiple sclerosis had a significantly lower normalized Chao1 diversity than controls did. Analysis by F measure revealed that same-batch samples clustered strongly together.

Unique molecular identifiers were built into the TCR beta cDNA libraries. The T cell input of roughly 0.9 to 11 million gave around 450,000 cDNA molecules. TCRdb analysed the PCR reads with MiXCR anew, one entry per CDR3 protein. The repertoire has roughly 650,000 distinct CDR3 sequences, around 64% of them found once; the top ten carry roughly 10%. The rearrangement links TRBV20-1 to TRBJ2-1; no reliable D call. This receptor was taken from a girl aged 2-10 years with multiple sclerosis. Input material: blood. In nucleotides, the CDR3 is TGCAGTGCCTCCCCCGGGTCCCACAATGAGCAGTTCTTC. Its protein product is CSASPGSHNEQFF.